The 14 T cell receptor beta chains below come from one sample, sequenced in a study of blood T cell repertoires in COVID-19. Only in-frame clones appear in the TCRdb table, and some are missing; sequencing was by immunoSEQ multiplex PCR. The table includes some 80,000 clones, around 88% detected once. The sample consisted of peripheral blood. All receptors come from a human donor in a cohort sampled during active COVID-19.

The chain has TRBV6-4 and TRBJ1-6, with 7 bases fitting TRBD1. The V and J ends lost 6 bases and 12 bases, in that order; junction bases with no gene match: 11. The CDR3 has 14 amino acids. Germline V gene sequence: CDR1 MRHNA, CDR2 SNTAGT. For the CDR3, the DNA is TGTGCCAGCAGCGTAGCCTCCAGGGGGGAACCCCTCCACTTT. As protein: CASSVASRGEPLHF.

The V and J genes are TRBV3-1 (or the pseudogene TRBV3-2) and TRBJ1-5; unclear D gene. Germline V gene data show CDR1 as LGHDT and CDR2 as YNNKEL (reference sequence). Trimming left V 6 bases short and J 2 bases short, with 8 bases between. There are 13 residues in the CDR3. CDR3 DNA sequence: TGTGCCAGCAGTGAACGGGGCAATCAGCCCCAGCATTTT. Its protein product is CASSERGNQPQHF.

CDR3: CASSRQGADTQYF. In nucleotides, the CDR3 is TGCGCCAGCAGCCGACAGGGGGCAGATACGCAGTATTTT. The chain is built from TRBV5-1 and TRBJ2-3; 9 nucleotides align to TRBD1. J gave up 4 bases and V 4 bases, and 1 base lay outside the gene matches. Germline lookup yields CDR1 SGHRS and CDR2 YFSETQ. This CDR3 spans 13 amino acids.

CDR3 protein: CASSEGGDTDTQYF. The CDR3 DNA follows: TGCGCCAGTTCCGAGGGGGGGGACACAGATACGCAGTATTTT. The genes are TRBV5-1 and TRBJ2-3, with D possibly matching TRBD2 (7 bases). V was shortened by 8 bases and J by 2 bases, with 15 bases between the two germline ends. CDR3 size: 14 residues. CDR1 and CDR2 (germline): SGHRS, YFSETQ.

The chain combines TRBV4-2 with TRBJ2-2; 12 nucleotides align to TRBD2. Per germline, CDR1 LGHNA and CDR2 YNFKEQ. The CDR3 spans 17 residues. The V gene end was trimmed by 4 bases and the J gene end by 5 bases; junction bases not matched to a gene: 8. Here the CDR3 DNA reads TGTGCCAGCAGCCGAATCCTAGCGGGAGGGGAAACCGGGGAGCTGTTTTTT. Amino acid sequence: CASSRILAGGETGELFF.

This clone was found once. The chain joins TRBV15 to TRBJ1-1; no clear D. V shed 0 bases and J shed 4 bases, with 6 bases lying between them. The CDR3 is made up of 13 amino acids. Per the germline V gene, CDR1 is LNHNV and CDR2 is YYDKDF (reference sequence). Here the CDR3 reads CATSRDGSTEAFF. CDR3 nucleotides: TGTGCCACCAGCAGAGACGGGTCCACTGAAGCTTTCTTT. The full variable domain, rest sourced from reference TRBV15 and TRBJ1-1, is DAMVIQNPRYQVTQFGKPVTLSCSQTLNHNVMYWYQQKSSQAPKLLFHYYDKDFNNEADTPDNFQSRRPNTSFCFLDIRSPGLGDTAMYLCATSRDGSTEAFFGQGTRLTVV.

The rearrangement joins TRBV10-2 to TRBJ2-2, with 7 bases aligning to TRBD1. The CDR3 contains 15 residues. The germline V gene encodes CDR1 WSHSY and CDR2 SAAADI. J was trimmed by 7 bases and V by 7 bases; bases with no gene match: 12. CDR3 loop: CASKEKRGLGGELFF. The CDR3 DNA reads TGCGCCAGCAAGGAGAAGAGGGGGCTTGGCGGGGAGCTGTTTTTT.

This chain uses TRBV5-1 with TRBJ1-1; 8 bases are shared with TRBD1. The CDR3 contains 15 residues. Germline CDR1 reads SGHRS; CDR2 reads YFSETQ. J was trimmed by 0 bases and V by 4 bases; bases with no gene match: 5. The CDR3 reads CASSQMTGVNTEAFF. The CDR3 region has the DNA TGCGCCAGCAGCCAAATGACAGGGGTGAACACTGAAGCTTTCTTT.

The chain combines TRBV29-1 with TRBJ2-7; 7 nucleotides align to TRBD1. J was trimmed by 6 bases and V by 4 bases; bases with no gene match: 6. From germline, CDR1 is SQVTM and CDR2 ANQGSEA. This CDR3 is 12 amino acids long. The CDR3 loop is CSVGQGPFEQYF. The CDR3 DNA is TGCAGCGTTGGACAGGGACCCTTCGAGCAGTACTTC.

The sample holds one count of this clone. The chain is built from TRBV5-1 and TRBJ2-3; a possible D gene is TRBD2 (6 bases). V gave up 5 bases and J gave up 2 bases, with 12 bases separating them. This CDR3 has 14 amino acids. In germline, CDR1 is SGHRS, CDR2 YFSETQ. CDR3 nucleotide sequence: TGCGCCAGCAGGTGGGGGGTGGACACAGATACGCAGTATTTT. Protein: CASRWGVDTDTQYF.

The chain recombines TRBV18 with TRBJ2-7; D might be TRBD2 (7 bases). The V and J ends lost 5 bases and 0 bases respectively, with 11 bases between them. CDR1 KGHSH and CDR2 LQKENI come from the germline V gene. This CDR3 spans 14 amino acids. Written as DNA, the CDR3 is TGTGCCAGCTCAACGGGGGGCCTCTCCTACGAGCAGTACTTC. As protein: CASSTGGLSYEQYF.

V gene TRBV27 combines with J gene TRBJ2-7; no definite D call. Germline CDR1 is MNHEY and CDR2 is SMNVEV (reference sequence). The CDR3 extends over 12 amino acids. Trimming removed 4 bases from V and 2 bases from J, with 6 bases in between. CDR3 in amino acids: CASSSSPYEQYF. In DNA, the CDR3 is TGTGCCAGCAGTTCCTCTCCCTACGAGCAGTACTTC.

The chain couples TRBV19 to TRBJ2-1; 11 bases fit TRBD1. V lost 10 bases and J lost 10; bases outside the gene matches: 9. This CDR3 contains 13 residues. Germline assignment: CDR1 LNHDA and CDR2 SQIVND (reference sequence). This CDR3 reads CATRDRGRREQFF. CDR3 nucleotides: TGTGCCACCCGGGACAGGGGGAGGCGCGAGCAGTTCTTC. Full variable domain (outside the CDR3, taken from reference TRBV19 and TRBJ2-1): DGGITQSPKYLFRKEGQNVTLSCEQNLNHDAMYWYRQDPGQGLRLIYYSQIVNDFQKGDIAEGYSVSREKKESFPLTVTSAQKNPTAFYLCATRDRGRREQFFGPGTRLTVL.

The V gene is TRBV14, the J gene TRBJ2-3; TRBD1 is a possible D gene (6 bases). With 1 base removed from V and 2 bases from J, the gap between germline ends came to 13 bases. Germline V gene data show CDR1 as SGHDN and CDR2 as FVKESK. The CDR3 is made up of 16 amino acids. This CDR3 is CASSQGDRRYTDTQYF. The CDR3 DNA reads TGTGCCAGCAGCCAAGGTGACAGGAGGTACACAGATACGCAGTATTTT.